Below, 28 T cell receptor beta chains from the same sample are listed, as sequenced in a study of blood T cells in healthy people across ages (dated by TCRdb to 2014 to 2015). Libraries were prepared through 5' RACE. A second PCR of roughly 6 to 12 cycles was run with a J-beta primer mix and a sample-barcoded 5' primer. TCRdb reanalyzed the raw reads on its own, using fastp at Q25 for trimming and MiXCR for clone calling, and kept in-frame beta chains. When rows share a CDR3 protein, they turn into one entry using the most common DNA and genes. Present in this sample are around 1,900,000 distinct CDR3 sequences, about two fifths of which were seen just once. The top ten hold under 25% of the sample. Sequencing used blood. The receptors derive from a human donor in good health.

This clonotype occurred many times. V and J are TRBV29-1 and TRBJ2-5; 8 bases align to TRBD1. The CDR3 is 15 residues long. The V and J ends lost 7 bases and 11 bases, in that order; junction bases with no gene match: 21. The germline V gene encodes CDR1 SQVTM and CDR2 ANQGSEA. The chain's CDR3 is CSAATRTGPPLEQYF. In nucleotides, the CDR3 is TGCAGCGCTGCGACCCGGACAGGGCCCCCTTTAGAGCAGTACTTC.

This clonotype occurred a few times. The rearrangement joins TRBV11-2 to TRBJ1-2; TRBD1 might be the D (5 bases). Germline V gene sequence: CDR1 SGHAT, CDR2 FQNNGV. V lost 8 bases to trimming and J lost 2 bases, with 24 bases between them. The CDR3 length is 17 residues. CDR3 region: CASYRGGDLVENYGYTF. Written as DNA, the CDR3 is TGTGCCAGCTACCGGGGCGGGGACTTGGTGGAAAACTATGGCTACACCTTC.

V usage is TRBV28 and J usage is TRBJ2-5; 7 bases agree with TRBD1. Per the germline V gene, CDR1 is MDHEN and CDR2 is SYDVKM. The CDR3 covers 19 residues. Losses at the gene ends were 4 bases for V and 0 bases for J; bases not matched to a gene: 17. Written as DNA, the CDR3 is TGTGCCAGCAGTTCCCCCTTTTCCGACAGGGAAGGCGACCAAGAGACCCAGTACTTC. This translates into CASSSPFSDREGDQETQYF.

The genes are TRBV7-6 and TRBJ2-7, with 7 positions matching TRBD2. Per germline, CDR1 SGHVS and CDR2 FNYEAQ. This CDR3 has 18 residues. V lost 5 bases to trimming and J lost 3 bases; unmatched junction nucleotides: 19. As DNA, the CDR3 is TGTGCCAGCAGCAACATCGCCTGGGAGGGGCCCGAAATCTACGAGCAGTACTTC. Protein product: CASSNIAWEGPEIYEQYF.

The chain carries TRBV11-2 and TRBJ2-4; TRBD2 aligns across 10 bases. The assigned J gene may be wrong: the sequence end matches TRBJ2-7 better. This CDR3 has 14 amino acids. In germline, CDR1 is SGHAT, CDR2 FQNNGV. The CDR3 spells CASSLLAGDLEQYF. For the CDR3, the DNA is TGTGCCAGCAGCTTACTAGCGGGAGATCTCGAGCAGTACTTC.

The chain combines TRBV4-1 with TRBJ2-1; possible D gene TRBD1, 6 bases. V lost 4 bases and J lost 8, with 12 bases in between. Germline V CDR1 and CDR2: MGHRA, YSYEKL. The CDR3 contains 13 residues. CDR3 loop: CASSPGQRYEQFF. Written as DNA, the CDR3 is TGCGCCAGCAGCCCCGGACAGAGGTATGAGCAGTTCTTC.

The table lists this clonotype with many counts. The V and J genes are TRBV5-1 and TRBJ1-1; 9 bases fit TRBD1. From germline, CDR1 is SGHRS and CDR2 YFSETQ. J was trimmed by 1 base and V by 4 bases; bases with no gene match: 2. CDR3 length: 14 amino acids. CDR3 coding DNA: TGCGCCAGCAGCCCGGGACAGGGGAACACTGAAGCTTTCTTT. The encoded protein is CASSPGQGNTEAFF.

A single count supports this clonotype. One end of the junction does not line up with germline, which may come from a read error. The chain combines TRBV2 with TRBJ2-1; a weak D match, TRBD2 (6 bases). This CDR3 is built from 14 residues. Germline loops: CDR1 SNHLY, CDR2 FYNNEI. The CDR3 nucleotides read TGTGCCAGCAGTGACAGGGAGGTCTACAATAAGCAGTTCTTC. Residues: CASSDREVYNKQFF.

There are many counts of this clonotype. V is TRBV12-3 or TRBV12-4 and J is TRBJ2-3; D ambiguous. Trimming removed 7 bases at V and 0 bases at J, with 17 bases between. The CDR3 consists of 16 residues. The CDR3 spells CASTSWAQASTDTQYF. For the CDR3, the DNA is TGTGCCAGCACTTCTTGGGCCCAGGCTAGCACAGATACGCAGTATTTT.

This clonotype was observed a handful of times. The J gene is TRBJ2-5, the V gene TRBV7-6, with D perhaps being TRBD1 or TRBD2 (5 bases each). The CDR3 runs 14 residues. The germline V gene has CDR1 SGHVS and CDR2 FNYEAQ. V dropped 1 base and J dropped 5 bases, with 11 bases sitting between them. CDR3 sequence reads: CASSLDVGAETQYF. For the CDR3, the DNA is TGTGCCAGCAGCTTAGATGTCGGGGCCGAGACCCAGTACTTC.

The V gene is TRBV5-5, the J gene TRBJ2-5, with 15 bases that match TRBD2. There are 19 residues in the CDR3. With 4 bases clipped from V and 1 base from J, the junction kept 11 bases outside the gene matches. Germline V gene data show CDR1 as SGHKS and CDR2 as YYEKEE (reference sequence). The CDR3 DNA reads TGTGCCAGCAGCCCCCTACCGGGACTAGCGGGGGGCCTCCAAGAGACCCAGTACTTC. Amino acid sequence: CASSPLPGLAGGLQETQYF.

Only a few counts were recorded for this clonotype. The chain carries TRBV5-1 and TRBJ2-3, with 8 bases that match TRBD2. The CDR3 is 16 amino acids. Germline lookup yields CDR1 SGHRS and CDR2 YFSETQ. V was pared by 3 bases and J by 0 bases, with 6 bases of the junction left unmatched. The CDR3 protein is CASSSGTSESTDTQYF. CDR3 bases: TGCGCCAGCAGCTCTGGGACTAGTGAGAGCACAGATACGCAGTATTTT.

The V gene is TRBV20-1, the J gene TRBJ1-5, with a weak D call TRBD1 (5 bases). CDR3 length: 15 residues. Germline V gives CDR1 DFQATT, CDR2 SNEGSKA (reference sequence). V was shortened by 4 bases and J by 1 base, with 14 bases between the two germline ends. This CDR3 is CSAKPRVGSNQPQHF. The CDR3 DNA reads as TGCAGTGCTAAACCCAGGGTAGGGAGCAATCAGCCCCAGCATTTT.

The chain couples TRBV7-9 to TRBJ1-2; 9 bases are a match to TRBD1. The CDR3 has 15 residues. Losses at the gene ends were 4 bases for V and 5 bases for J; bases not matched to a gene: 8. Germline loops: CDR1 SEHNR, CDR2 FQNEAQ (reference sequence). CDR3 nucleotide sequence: TGTGCCAGCAGCTCGGACAGGGGAATTTGGTATGGCTACACCTTC. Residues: CASSSDRGIWYGYTF. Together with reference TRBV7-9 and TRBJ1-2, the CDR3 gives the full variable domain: DTGVSQNPRHKITKRGQNVTFRCDPISEHNRLYWYRQTLGQGPEFLTYFQNEAQLEKSRLLSDRFSAERPKGSFSTLEIQRTEQGDSAMYLCASSSDRGIWYGYTFGSGTRLTVV.

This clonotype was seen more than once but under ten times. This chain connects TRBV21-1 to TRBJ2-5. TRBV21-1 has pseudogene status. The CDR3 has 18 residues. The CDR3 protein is CASSKERVLETSQETQYF. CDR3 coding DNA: TGTGCCAGCAGCAAAGAGCGGGTACTGGAAACTTCACAAGAGACCCAGTACTTC.

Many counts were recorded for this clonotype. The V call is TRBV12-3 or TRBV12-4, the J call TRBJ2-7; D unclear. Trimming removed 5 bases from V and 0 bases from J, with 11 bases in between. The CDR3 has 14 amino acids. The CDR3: CASSHSLSSYEQYF. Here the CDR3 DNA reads TGTGCCAGCAGTCACTCACTGAGCTCCTACGAGCAGTACTTC.

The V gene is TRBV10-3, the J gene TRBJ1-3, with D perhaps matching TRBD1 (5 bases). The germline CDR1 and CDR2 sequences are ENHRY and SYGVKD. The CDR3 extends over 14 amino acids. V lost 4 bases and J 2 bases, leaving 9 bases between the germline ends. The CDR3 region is CAISVEGTGNTIYF. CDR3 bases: TGTGCCATCAGTGTGGAGGGGACTGGAAACACCATATATTTT.

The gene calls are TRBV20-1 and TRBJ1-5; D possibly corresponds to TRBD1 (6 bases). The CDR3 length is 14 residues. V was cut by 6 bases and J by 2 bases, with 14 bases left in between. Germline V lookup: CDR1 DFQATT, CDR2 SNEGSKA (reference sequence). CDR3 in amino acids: CSASATGRNQPQHF. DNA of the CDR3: TGCAGTGCATCAGCCACAGGGCGCAATCAGCCCCAGCATTTT.

The CDR3: CATTAGGWEQFF. CDR3 DNA: TGTGCCACCACAGCTGGCGGCTGGGAGCAGTTCTTC. The V gene is TRBV6-2 or TRBV6-3, the J gene TRBJ2-1, with unresolved D. V gave up 10 bases and J gave up 10 bases, with 17 bases separating them. In germline, CDR1 is MNHEY, CDR2 SVGEGT. This CDR3 contains 12 residues.

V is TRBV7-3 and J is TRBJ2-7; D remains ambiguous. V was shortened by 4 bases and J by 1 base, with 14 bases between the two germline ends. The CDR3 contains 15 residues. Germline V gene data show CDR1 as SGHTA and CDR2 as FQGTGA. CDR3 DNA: TGTGCCAGCAGCTACCGGCCCGGTATTTCCTACGAGCAGTACTTC. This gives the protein CASSYRPGISYEQYF.

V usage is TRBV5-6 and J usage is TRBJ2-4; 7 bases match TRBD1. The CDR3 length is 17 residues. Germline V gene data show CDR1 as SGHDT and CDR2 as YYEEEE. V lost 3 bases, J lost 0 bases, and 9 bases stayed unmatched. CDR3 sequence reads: CASSSGQLRLAKNIQYF. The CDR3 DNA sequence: TGTGCCAGCAGCTCGGGACAGTTGAGGCTAGCCAAAAACATTCAGTACTTC.

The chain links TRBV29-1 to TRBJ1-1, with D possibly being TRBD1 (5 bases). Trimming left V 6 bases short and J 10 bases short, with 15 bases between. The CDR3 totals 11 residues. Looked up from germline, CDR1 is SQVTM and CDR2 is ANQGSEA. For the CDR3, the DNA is TGCAGCGTCGCAATTGGGGGGGTAGCTTTCTTT. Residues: CSVAIGGVAFF. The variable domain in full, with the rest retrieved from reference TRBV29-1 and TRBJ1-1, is SAVISQKPSRDICQRGTSLTIQCQVDSQVTMMFWYRQQPGQSLTLIATANQGSEATYESGFVIDKFPISRPNLTFSTLTVSNMSPEDSSIYLCSVAIGGVAFFGQGTRLTVV.

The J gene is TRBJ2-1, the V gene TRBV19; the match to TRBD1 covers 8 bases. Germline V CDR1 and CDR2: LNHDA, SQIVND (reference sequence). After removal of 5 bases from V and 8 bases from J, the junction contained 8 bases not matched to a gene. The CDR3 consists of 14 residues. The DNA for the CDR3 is TGTGCCAGTAGTGCGCGGACAGGGAGGTATGAGCAGTTCTTC. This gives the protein CASSARTGRYEQFF.

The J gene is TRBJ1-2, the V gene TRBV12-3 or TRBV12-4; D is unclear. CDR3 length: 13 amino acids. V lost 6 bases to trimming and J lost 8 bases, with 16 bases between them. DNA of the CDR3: TGTGCCAGCAGCTCACAGTCTCCGGACGGCTACACCTTC. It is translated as CASSSQSPDGYTF.

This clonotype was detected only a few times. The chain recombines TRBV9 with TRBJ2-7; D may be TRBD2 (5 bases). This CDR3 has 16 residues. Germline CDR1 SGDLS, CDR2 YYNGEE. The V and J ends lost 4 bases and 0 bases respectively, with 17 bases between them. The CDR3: CASSQRSSVNSYEQYF. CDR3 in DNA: TGTGCCAGCAGCCAGCGTAGTAGCGTCAACTCCTACGAGCAGTACTTC.

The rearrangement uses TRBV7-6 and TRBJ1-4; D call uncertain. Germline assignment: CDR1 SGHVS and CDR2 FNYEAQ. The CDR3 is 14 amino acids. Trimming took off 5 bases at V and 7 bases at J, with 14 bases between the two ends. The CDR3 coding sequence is TGTGCCAGCAGCACCCGGATGGGAGGTGAAAAACTGTTTTTT. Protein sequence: CASSTRMGGEKLFF.

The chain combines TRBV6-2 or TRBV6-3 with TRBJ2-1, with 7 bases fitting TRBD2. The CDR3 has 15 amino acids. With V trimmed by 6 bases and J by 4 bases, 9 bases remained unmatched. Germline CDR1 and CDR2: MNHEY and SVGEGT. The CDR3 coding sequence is TGTGCCAGCAGCCCACGGGACTACGAATACAATGAGCAGTTCTTC. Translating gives CASSPRDYEYNEQFF.

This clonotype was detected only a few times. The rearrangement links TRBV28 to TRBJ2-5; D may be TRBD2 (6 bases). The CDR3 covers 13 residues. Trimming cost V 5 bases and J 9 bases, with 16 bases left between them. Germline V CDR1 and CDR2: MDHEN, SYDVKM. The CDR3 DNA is TGTGCCAGCAGTCTTTCATCCACGGGGGCCCAGTACTTC. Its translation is CASSLSSTGAQYF.